The next 23 T cell receptor beta chains were all read from a single sample in a study of blood T cell repertoires in COVID-19. The data were produced by immunoSEQ multiplex PCR, yet TCRdb's version contains in-frame clones alone and is incomplete. The sample shows about 180,000 clones, 88% of them seen only once. Sequencing was carried out using PBMCs or T cells enriched from blood (not recorded which). These receptor sequences come from a woman between 18 and 30 years old who had recovered from COVID-19.

CDR3 in amino acids: CASSLGDTYEQYF. For the CDR3, the DNA is TGTGCCAGCAGCTTGGGGGACACCTACGAGCAGTACTTC. The V call is TRBV5-6, the J call TRBJ2-7; perhaps TRBD1 as D (6 bases). This CDR3 region has 13 residues. Germline CDR1 and CDR2: SGHDT and YYEEEE. V lost 0 bases, J lost 2 bases, and 6 bases lay in between.

The chain carries TRBV28 and TRBJ2-7; 11 bases line up with TRBD2. Germline assignment: CDR1 MDHEN and CDR2 SYDVKM. J lost 10 bases, V lost 7 bases, and 9 bases had no gene match. CDR3 length: 13 amino acids. CDR3 loop: CASNFGTSGPQYF. The CDR3 DNA follows: TGTGCCAGCAATTTCGGGACTAGCGGCCCCCAGTACTTC.

The chain joins TRBV19 to TRBJ1-5; D is undetermined. The CDR3 runs to 14 residues. V gave up 3 bases and J gave up 5 bases, with 11 bases separating them. The germline V gene has CDR1 LNHDA and CDR2 SQIVND (reference sequence). In nucleotides, the CDR3 is TGTGCCAGTAGTATTGGAGGTGGCGATCAGCCCCAGCATTTT. This codes for CASSIGGGDQPQHF.

This chain uses TRBV4-1 with TRBJ1-5; 7 bases align to TRBD1. Trimming cost V 3 bases and J 1 base; bases outside gene matches: 3. The CDR3 has 15 amino acids. The germline gives CDR1 MGHRA, CDR2 YSYEKL. The CDR3 protein is CASSQNRGSNQPQHF. Written as DNA, the CDR3 is TGCGCCAGCAGCCAGAACAGGGGAAGCAATCAGCCCCAGCATTTT.

The V gene is TRBV18, the J gene TRBJ2-2, with D perhaps TRBD2 (6 bases). V was shortened by 2 bases and J by 5 bases, with 15 bases between the two germline ends. The CDR3 contains 16 residues. Germline lookup yields CDR1 KGHSH and CDR2 LQKENI. The CDR3 region is CASSPARDSSTGELFF. In DNA, the CDR3 is TGTGCCAGCTCACCAGCGAGGGACTCTTCTACCGGGGAGCTGTTTTTT.

V and J are TRBV15 and TRBJ2-3, with 7 bases identical to TRBD2. After removal of 8 bases from V and 0 bases from J, the junction contained 2 bases not matched to a gene. Germline values: CDR1 LNHNV, CDR2 YYDKDF (reference sequence). The CDR3 is 13 residues long. CDR3 region: CATRGGSTDTQYF. The CDR3 DNA is TGTGCCACCCGCGGGGGTAGCACAGATACGCAGTATTTT.

The chain joins TRBV2 to TRBJ2-7; D possibly corresponds to TRBD1 (5 bases). The CDR3 is 15 amino acids. Trimming removed 1 base from V and 5 bases from J, with 15 bases in between. Germline loops: CDR1 SNHLY, CDR2 FYNNEI. This CDR3 reads CASSEVIQGSDEQYF. The CDR3 DNA follows: TGTGCCAGCAGTGAAGTGATTCAGGGATCCGACGAGCAGTACTTC.

The rearrangement uses TRBV19 and TRBJ2-2; D is perhaps TRBD1 (5 bases). The V gene's germline CDR1 is LNHDA and CDR2 SQIVND (reference sequence). The germline V and J ends were trimmed by 3 bases and 5 bases, with 10 bases remaining between them. CDR3 length: 14 amino acids. The CDR3 sequence: CASSIAAGTGELFF. In DNA form, the CDR3 reads TGTGCCAGTAGTATTGCAGCAGGGACCGGGGAGCTGTTTTTT. Variable domain in full (rest from reference TRBV19 and TRBJ2-2): DGGITQSPKYLFRKEGQNVTLSCEQNLNHDAMYWYRQDPGQGLRLIYYSQIVNDFQKGDIAEGYSVSREKKESFPLTVTSAQKNPTAFYLCASSIAAGTGELFFGEGSRLTVL.

V and J are TRBV27 and TRBJ2-1; 10 nucleotides align to TRBD2. With 5 bases clipped from V and 2 bases from J, the junction kept 0 bases outside the gene matches. This CDR3 comprises 14 residues. Germline V gene lookup returns CDR1 MNHEY and CDR2 SMNVEV (reference sequence). The CDR3 region has the DNA TGTGCCAGCAGTGGACTAGCGGCCTACAATGAGCAGTTCTTC. As protein: CASSGLAAYNEQFF.

The chain couples TRBV27 to TRBJ1-1; TRBD1 matches at 9 bases. This CDR3 comprises 15 residues. The V gene end was trimmed by 5 bases and the J gene end by 1 base; junction bases not matched to a gene: 5. Per germline, CDR1 MNHEY and CDR2 SMNVEV (reference sequence). The chain's CDR3 is CASSGDRAANTEAFF. CDR3 nucleotides: TGTGCCAGCAGTGGGGACAGGGCGGCGAACACTGAAGCTTTCTTT.

The rearrangement links TRBV28 to TRBJ1-2, with D possibly being TRBD1 (6 bases). Germline-derived CDR1 and CDR2 are MDHEN and SYDVKM. Trimming cost V 4 bases and J 1 base, with 10 bases left between them. The CDR3 runs to 14 residues. The CDR3 coding sequence is TGTGCCAGCAGTTCCCCGGACAGTAACTATGGCTACACCTTC. Its translation: CASSSPDSNYGYTF.

This chain links TRBV9 with TRBJ1-6; D unclear. CDR3 length: 19 residues. Germline V gene data show CDR1 as SGDLS and CDR2 as YYNGEE. Trimming took off 4 bases at V and 7 bases at J, with 27 bases between the two ends. CDR3 nucleotide sequence: TGTGCCAGCAGCACCACCGATTTCTACTTCCGGGGAAGCAATTCACCCCTCCACTTT. Translated, it gives CASSTTDFYFRGSNSPLHF.

This chain links TRBV6-2 or TRBV6-3 with TRBJ2-1, with TRBD1 identical over 9 bases. Germline V gives CDR1 MNHEY, CDR2 SVGEGT. The length of the CDR3 is 15 residues. The V gene end was trimmed by 5 bases and the J gene end by 6 bases; junction bases not matched to a gene: 8. In nucleotides, the CDR3 is TGTGCCAGCAGTGAGGGACAGGGACCCAGCAATGAGCAGTTCTTC. Protein product: CASSEGQGPSNEQFF.

V is TRBV19 and J is TRBJ1-2; 11 bases align to TRBD1. Germline-derived CDR1 and CDR2 are LNHDA and SQIVND (reference sequence). V lost 5 bases and J lost 8; bases outside the gene matches: 10. The CDR3 sequence is 15 residues long. CDR3 loop: CASSPGQGANEGYTF. CDR3 DNA sequence: TGTGCCAGTAGTCCCGGACAGGGGGCGAACGAAGGCTACACCTTC.

The chain uses TRBV3-1 (or the pseudogene TRBV3-2) and TRBJ2-2, with D possibly matching TRBD1 (6 bases). The V gene's germline CDR1 is LGHDT and CDR2 YNNKEL (reference sequence). V lost 0 bases and J lost 5, with 13 bases in between. There are 16 residues in the CDR3. In DNA form, the CDR3 reads TGTGCCAGCAGCCAAGATCCCAGGGGTAATACCGGGGAGCTGTTTTTT. Its protein is CASSQDPRGNTGELFF.

The genes are TRBV28 and TRBJ1-2; no clear D. The germline gives CDR1 MDHEN, CDR2 SYDVKM. Trimming stripped 7 bases from V and 0 bases from J, with 9 bases between. This CDR3 is 13 amino acids long. CDR3 region: CASIAGTNYGYTF. The CDR3 DNA sequence: TGTGCCAGCATCGCAGGAACTAACTATGGCTACACCTTC.

V and J are TRBV28 and TRBJ1-2, with 10 positions matching TRBD1. J was trimmed by 4 bases and V by 5 bases; bases with no gene match: 1. CDR3 length equals 13 residues. Looked up from germline, CDR1 is MDHEN and CDR2 is SYDVKM. The CDR3 here is CASSRQGAYGYTF. The DNA for the CDR3 is TGTGCCAGCAGTCGACAGGGGGCCTATGGCTACACCTTC.

This chain links TRBV7-6 with TRBJ2-2; 10 bases align to TRBD1. The CDR3 length is 17 residues. Unmatched junction bases numbered 6, after V lost 0 bases and J lost 5 bases. Germline-derived CDR1 and CDR2 are SGHVS and FNYEAQ. The CDR3 region has the DNA TGTGCCAGCAGCTTAGCGCAGGACAGGGGGGATACCGGGGAGCTGTTTTTT. It is translated as CASSLAQDRGDTGELFF. Variable domain in full (rest from reference TRBV7-6 and TRBJ2-2): GAGVSQSPRYKVTKRGQDVALRCDPISGHVSLYWYRQALGQGPEFLTYFNYEAQQDKSGLPNDRFSAERPEGSISTLTIQRTEQRDSAMYRCASSLAQDRGDTGELFFGEGSRLTVL.

CDR3 sequence reads: CASSLAIGSWSGSYEQYF. The DNA of the CDR3 is TGTGCCAGCAGCTTAGCGATCGGATCCTGGTCAGGGTCCTACGAGCAGTACTTC. The V call is TRBV7-9, the J call TRBJ2-7, with D perhaps TRBD1 (5 bases). The V gene lost 0 bases and the J gene lost 1 base, with 19 bases spanning the gap. The CDR3 has 18 amino acids. The V gene's germline CDR1 is SEHNR and CDR2 FQNEAQ (reference sequence).

This clone was observed a handful of times. The chain couples TRBV28 to TRBJ1-1, with D perhaps TRBD1 (5 bases). V was trimmed by 5 bases and J by 8 bases, leaving 12 bases between them. Germline-derived CDR1 and CDR2 are MDHEN and SYDVKM. CDR3 length: 12 residues. The CDR3 loop reads CASSQTRGEAFF. The CDR3, as DNA: TGTGCCAGCAGTCAGACCCGGGGGGAAGCTTTCTTT.

The count of this clone is one. The gene calls are TRBV18 and TRBJ1-3; 7 nucleotides line up with TRBD1. Germline loops: CDR1 KGHSH, CDR2 LQKENI. With V trimmed by 3 bases and J by 0 bases, 8 bases remained unmatched. This CDR3 comprises 17 residues. The CDR3 here is CASSPPRQGVSGNTIYF. CDR3 DNA: TGTGCCAGCTCACCGCCGAGACAGGGAGTCTCTGGAAACACCATATATTTT.

The chain uses TRBV21-1 and TRBJ2-4; TRBD2, the table's D call, was not compared with the DNA. TRBV21-1 is a listed pseudogene. CDR3 size: 18 residues. Here the CDR3 DNA reads TGTGCAAAGAGGAGGGTTGATAGCGGGGACATAGCCAAAAACATTCAGTACTTC. Translated, it gives CAKRRVDSGDIAKNIQYF.

The chain links TRBV5-4 to TRBJ1-3, with D unresolved. The CDR3 length is 13 residues. Germline values: CDR1 SGHNT, CDR2 YYREEE (reference sequence). Trimming left V 4 bases short and J 3 bases short, with 8 bases between. The DNA of the CDR3 is TGTGCCAGCAGCCGTTACGGTGGAAACACCATATATTTT. It encodes CASSRYGGNTIYF.